This T cell receptor (beta chain) was obtained from a study of radiotherapy plus CTLA-4 blockade in lung cancer. The data were produced by immunoSEQ multiplex PCR, yet TCRdb's version contains in-frame clones alone and is incomplete. In the table there are around 45,000 clones, roughly 76% of which are singletons. Trimming removed 5 bases at V and 6 bases at J, with 15 bases between. This CDR3 comprises 14 residues. Germline assignment: CDR1 SGHTA and CDR2 FQGNSA. This clonotype was obtained from a human donor with non-small cell lung cancer who had stable disease on radiotherapy plus ipilimumab. The chain uses TRBV7-2 and TRBJ2-3; D may be TRBD2 (5 bases). Sequenced here: peripheral blood, sampled from a patient treated with radiotherapy plus ipilimumab. The CDR3 bases are TGTGCCAGCAGCCCCGCCCCGGGGTGGGATACGCAGTATTTT. Its protein product is CASSPAPGWDTQYF.